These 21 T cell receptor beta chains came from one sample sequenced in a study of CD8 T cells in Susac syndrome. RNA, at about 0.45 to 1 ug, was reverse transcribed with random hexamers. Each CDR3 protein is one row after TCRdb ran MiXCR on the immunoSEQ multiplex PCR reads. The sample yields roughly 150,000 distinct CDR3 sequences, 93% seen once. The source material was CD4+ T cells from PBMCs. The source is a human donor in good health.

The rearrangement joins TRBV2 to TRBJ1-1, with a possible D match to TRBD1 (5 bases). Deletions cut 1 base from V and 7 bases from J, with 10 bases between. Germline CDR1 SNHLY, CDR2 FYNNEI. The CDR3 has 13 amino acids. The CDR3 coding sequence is TGTGCCAGCAGTGAAGTGGGGCGGGGTGAAGCTTTCTTT. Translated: CASSEVGRGEAFF.

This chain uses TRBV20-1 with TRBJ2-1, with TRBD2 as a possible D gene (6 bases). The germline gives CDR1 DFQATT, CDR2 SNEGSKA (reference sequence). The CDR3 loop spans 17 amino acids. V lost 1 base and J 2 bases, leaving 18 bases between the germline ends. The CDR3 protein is CSARAWGAGYAYNEQFF. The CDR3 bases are TGCAGTGCTAGAGCGTGGGGAGCGGGCTATGCCTACAATGAGCAGTTCTTC.

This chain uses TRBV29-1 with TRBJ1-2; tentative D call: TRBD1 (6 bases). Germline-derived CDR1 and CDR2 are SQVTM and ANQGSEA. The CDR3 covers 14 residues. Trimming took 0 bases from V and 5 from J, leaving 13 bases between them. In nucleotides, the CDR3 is TGCAGCGTTGAAGACACCGGGACACAATATGGCTACACCTTC. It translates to CSVEDTGTQYGYTF.

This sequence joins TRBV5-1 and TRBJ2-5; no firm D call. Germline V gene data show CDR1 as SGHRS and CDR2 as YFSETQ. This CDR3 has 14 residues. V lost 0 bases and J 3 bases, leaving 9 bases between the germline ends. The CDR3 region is CASSLDTNKETQYF. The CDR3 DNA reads TGCGCCAGCAGCTTGGACACCAACAAAGAGACCCAGTACTTC.

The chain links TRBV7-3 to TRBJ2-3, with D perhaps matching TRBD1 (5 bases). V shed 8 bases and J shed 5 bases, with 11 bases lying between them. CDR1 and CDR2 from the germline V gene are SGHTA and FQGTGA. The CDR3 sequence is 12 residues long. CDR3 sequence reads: CASGAGLDTQYF. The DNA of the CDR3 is TGTGCCAGCGGGGCAGGCCTAGATACGCAGTATTTT.

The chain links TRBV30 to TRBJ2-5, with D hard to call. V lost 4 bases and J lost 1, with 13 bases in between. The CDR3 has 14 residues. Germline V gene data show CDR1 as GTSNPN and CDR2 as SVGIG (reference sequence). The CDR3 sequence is CAWKSPRRQETQYF. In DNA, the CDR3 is TGTGCCTGGAAGTCTCCCAGACGCCAAGAGACCCAGTACTTC.

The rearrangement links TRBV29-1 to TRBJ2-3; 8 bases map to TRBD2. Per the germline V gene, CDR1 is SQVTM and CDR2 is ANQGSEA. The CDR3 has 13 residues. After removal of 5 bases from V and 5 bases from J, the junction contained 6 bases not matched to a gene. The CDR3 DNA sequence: TGCAGCGTTAGTAGCGGGGATGGAGATACGCAGTATTTT. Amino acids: CSVSSGDGDTQYF.

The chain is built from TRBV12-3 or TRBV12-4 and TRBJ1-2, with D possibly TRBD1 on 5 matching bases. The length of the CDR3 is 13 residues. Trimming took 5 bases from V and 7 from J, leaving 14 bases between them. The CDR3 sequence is CASSRTGGTGYTF. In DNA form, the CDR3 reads TGTGCCAGCAGTCGGACGGGGGGGACTGGCTACACCTTC.

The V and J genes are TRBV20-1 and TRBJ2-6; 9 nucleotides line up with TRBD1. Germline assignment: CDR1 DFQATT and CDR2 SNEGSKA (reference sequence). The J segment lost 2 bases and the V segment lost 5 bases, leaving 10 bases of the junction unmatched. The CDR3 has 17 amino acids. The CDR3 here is CSAYPGQGVPGANVLTF. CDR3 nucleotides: TGCAGTGCTTATCCGGGACAGGGAGTGCCTGGGGCCAACGTCCTGACTTTC.

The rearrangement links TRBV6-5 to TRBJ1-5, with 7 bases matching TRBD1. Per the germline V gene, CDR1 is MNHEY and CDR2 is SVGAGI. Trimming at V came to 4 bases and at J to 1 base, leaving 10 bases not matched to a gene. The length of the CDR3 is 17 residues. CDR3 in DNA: TGTGCCAGCAGTTCCCCTCCTGACAGGGTGAGCAATCAGCCCCAGCATTTT. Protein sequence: CASSSPPDRVSNQPQHF.

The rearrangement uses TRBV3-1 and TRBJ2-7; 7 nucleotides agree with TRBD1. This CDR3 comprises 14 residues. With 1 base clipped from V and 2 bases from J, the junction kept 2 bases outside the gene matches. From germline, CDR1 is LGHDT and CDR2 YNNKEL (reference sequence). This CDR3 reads CASSQADRAYEQYF. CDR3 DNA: TGTGCCAGCAGCCAAGCCGACAGGGCCTACGAGCAGTACTTC.

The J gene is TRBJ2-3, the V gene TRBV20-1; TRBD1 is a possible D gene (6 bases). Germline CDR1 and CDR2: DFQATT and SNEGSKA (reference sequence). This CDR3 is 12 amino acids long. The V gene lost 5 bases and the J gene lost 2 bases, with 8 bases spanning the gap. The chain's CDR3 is CSAGDTTDTQYF. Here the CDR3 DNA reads TGCAGTGCTGGGGACACCACAGATACGCAGTATTTT.

The CDR3 nucleotides read TGTGCCAGCAGCTTAGAGTCCGGACAGAGATGGAGCTCCTACGAGCAGTACTTC. Translated: CASSLESGQRWSSYEQYF. The chain uses TRBV7-2 and TRBJ2-7; D is perhaps TRBD1 (6 bases). The CDR3 is 18 residues long. Germline V CDR1 and CDR2: SGHTA, FQGNSA. V was trimmed by 1 base and J by 0 bases, leaving 19 bases between them.

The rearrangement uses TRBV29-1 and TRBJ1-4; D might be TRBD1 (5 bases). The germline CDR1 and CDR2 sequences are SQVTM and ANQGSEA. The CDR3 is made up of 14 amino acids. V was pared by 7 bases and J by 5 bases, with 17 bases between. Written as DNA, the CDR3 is TGCAGCGCCCAACTGGGGCAGCAAAATGAAAAACTGTTTTTT. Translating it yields CSAQLGQQNEKLFF.

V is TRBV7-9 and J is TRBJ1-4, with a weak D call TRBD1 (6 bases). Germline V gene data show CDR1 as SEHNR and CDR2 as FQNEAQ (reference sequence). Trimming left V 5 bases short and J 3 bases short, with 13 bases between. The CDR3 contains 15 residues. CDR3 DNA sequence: TGTGCCAGCAGCCCCGGGGGCGCAGCTAATGAAAAACTGTTTTTT. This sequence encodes CASSPGGAANEKLFF. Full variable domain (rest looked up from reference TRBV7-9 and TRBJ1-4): DTGVSQNPRHKITKRGQNVTFRCDPISEHNRLYWYRQTLGQGPEFLTYFQNEAQLEKSRLLSDRFSAERPKGSFSTLEIQRTEQGDSAMYLCASSPGGAANEKLFFGSGTQLSVL.

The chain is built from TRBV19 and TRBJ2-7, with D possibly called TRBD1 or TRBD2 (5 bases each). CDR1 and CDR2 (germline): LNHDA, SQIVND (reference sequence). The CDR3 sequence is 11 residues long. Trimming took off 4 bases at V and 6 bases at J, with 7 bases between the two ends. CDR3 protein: CASSKRGEQYF. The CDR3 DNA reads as TGTGCCAGTAGTAAGAGGGGCGAGCAGTACTTC.

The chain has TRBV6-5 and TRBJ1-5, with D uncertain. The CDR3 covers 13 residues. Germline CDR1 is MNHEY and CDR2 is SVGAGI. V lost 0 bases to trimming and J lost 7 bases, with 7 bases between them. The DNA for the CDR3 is TGTGCCAGCAGTTACTCGACGGGCCAGCCCCAGCATTTT. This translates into CASSYSTGQPQHF.

CDR3 sequence: CASSGRLAKGETQYF. The CDR3 nucleotides read TGTGCCAGCAGCGGCCGACTAGCGAAAGGAGAGACCCAGTACTTC. V is TRBV7-2 and J is TRBJ2-5; 8 bases fit TRBD2. Looked up from germline, CDR1 is SGHTA and CDR2 is FQGNSA. The CDR3 totals 15 residues. V lost 5 bases and J lost 4; bases outside the gene matches: 9.

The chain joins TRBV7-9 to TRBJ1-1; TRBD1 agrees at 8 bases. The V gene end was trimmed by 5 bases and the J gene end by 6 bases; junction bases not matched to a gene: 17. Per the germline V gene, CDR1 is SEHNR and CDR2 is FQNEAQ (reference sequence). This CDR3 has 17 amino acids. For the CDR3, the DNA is TGTGCCAGCAGCCGTTGGCCAGGGGGCGGGGGGGTTCCTGAAGCTTTCTTT. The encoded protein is CASSRWPGGGGVPEAFF.

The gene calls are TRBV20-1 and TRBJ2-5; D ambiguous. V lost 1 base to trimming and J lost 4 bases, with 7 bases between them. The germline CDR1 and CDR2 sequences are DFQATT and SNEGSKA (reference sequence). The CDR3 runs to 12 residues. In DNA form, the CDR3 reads TGCAGTGCTAGAGTAGGGATAGAGACCCAGTACTTC. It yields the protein CSARVGIETQYF.

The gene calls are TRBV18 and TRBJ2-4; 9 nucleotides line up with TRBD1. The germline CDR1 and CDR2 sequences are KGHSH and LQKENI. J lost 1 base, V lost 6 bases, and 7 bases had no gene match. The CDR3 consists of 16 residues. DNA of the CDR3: TGTGCCAGCTCGTTACAGGGGGCGGCGGCCAAAAACATTCAGTACTTC. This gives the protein CASSLQGAAAKNIQYF.